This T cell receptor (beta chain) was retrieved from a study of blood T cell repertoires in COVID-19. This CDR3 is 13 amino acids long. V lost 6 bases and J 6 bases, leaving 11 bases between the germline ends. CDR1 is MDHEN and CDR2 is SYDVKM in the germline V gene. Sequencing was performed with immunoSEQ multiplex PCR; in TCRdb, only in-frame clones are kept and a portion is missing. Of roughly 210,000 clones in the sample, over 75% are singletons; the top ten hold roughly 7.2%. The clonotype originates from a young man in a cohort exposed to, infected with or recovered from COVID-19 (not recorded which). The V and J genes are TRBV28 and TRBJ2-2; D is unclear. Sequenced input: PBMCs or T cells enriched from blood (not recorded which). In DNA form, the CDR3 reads TGTGCCAGCAGGGTGCCCCGGTCCGGGGAGCTGTTTTTT. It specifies CASRVPRSGELFF.